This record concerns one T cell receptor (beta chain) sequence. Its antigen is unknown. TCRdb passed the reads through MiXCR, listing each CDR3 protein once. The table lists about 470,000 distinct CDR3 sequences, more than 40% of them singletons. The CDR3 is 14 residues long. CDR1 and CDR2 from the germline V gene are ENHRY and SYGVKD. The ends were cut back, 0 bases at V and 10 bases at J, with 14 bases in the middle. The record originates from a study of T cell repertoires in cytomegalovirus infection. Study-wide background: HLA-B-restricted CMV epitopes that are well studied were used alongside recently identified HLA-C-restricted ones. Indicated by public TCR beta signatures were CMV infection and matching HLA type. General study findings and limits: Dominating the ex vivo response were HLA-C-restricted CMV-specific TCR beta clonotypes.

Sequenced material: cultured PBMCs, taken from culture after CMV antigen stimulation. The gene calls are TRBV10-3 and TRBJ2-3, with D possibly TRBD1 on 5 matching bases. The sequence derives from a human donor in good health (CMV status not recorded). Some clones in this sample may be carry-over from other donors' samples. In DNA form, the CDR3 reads TGTGCCATCAGTGAGTCCGGCGGCCCAGGGCCGCAGTATTTT. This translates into CAISESGGPGPQYF.